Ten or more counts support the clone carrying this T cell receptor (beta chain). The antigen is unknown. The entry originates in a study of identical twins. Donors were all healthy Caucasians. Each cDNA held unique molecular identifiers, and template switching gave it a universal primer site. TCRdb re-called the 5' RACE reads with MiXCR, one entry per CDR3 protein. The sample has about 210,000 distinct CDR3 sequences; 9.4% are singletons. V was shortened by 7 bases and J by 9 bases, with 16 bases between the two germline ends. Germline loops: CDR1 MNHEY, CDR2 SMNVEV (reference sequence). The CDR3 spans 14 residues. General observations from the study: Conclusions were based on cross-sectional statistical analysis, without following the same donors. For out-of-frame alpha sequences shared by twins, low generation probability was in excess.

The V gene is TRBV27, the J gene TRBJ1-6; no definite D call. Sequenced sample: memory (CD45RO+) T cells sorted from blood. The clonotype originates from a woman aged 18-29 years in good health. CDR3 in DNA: TGTGCCAGCAAGAAGAACCCCCCCGGTTCACCCCTCCACTTT. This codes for CASKKNPPGSPLHF.